The 25 T cell receptor beta chains given below trace back to one sample, sequenced in a study of beta chain features in type 1 diabetes. Reverse transcribing all isolated RNA meant expressed TCRB transcripts were sequenced. Sequencing was performed with immunoSEQ multiplex PCR; in TCRdb, only in-frame clones are kept and a portion is missing. Of about 370,000 clones in the sample, roughly 16% were seen once. The sample consisted of naive CD4+ T cells from blood. The receptors stem from a woman aged 18-29 years in good health.

This clone has only a few counts. The chain joins TRBV30 to TRBJ2-3; maybe TRBD1 (5 bases). Trimming shortened V by 5 bases and J by 0 bases, and 15 bases separated the two germline ends. Germline V gene lookup returns CDR1 GTSNPN and CDR2 SVGIG (reference sequence). The CDR3 spans 15 residues. CDR3 nucleotides: TGTGCCTGGGGCTTAGACAGAATAAGCACAGATACGCAGTATTTT. It translates to CAWGLDRISTDTQYF.

This clone came up a few times. This chain connects TRBV20-1 to TRBJ1-2; D remains unclear. V was clipped by 4 bases and J by 6 bases, with 6 bases between them. The CDR3 consists of 10 residues. The germline CDR1 and CDR2 sequences are DFQATT and SNEGSKA (reference sequence). The CDR3 protein is CSATGNGYTF. The CDR3 region has the DNA TGCAGTGCTACGGGGAATGGCTACACCTTC.

This clone was counted a few times. This chain links TRBV6-5 with TRBJ2-2, with TRBD1 matching over 10 bases. CDR1 MNHEY and CDR2 SVGAGI come from the germline V gene. The CDR3 runs to 15 residues. V shed 6 bases, J shed 6 bases, and the junction held 7 bases outside the gene matches. CDR3 DNA: TGTGCCAGCAGGATGGGACAGGGGTTCCCCGGGGAGCTGTTTTTT. Translated, it gives CASRMGQGFPGELFF.

This clone appeared a few times. The chain combines TRBV20-1 with TRBJ2-1; D possibly corresponds to TRBD1 (5 bases). Trimming left V 7 bases short and J 8 bases short, with 12 bases between. CDR1 and CDR2 (germline): DFQATT, SNEGSKA (reference sequence). This CDR3 spans 11 amino acids. The CDR3 region is CSEQGVDEQFF. The CDR3 nucleotides read TGCAGTGAGCAGGGTGTCGATGAGCAGTTCTTC.

The V call is TRBV29-1, the J call TRBJ2-5, with 12 nucleotides matching TRBD1. The CDR3 extends over 13 amino acids. Per the germline V gene, CDR1 is SQVTM and CDR2 is ANQGSEA. Trimming cost V 5 bases and J 7 bases; bases outside gene matches: 5. The DNA for the CDR3 is TGCAGCGTTAGGGGACAGGGGGCGGGGACCCAGTACTTC. Its protein is CSVRGQGAGTQYF.

In this sample, this clone turned up a few times. This chain links TRBV28 with TRBJ2-7; D is possibly TRBD2 (5 bases). Germline CDR1 MDHEN, CDR2 SYDVKM. Trimming removed 3 bases at V and 3 bases at J, with 6 bases between. This CDR3 region has 12 residues. CDR3 bases: TGTGCCAGCAGTTTGGGGAGCTACGAGCAGTACTTC. Its protein is CASSLGSYEQYF.

Details on this clone: This CDR3 is also generated by other DNA sequences in the sample. V is TRBV29-1 and J is TRBJ1-1; D is ambiguous. The CDR3 consists of 12 residues. The ends were cut back, 4 bases at V and 1 base at J, with 7 bases in the middle. Looked up from germline, CDR1 is SQVTM and CDR2 is ANQGSEA. The CDR3 protein is CSVARGNTEAFF. As DNA, the CDR3 is TGCAGCGTTGCCCGGGGGAACACTGAAGCTTTCTTT. Complete variable domain (other parts from reference TRBV29-1 and TRBJ1-1): SAVISQKPSRDICQRGTSLTIQCQVDSQVTMMFWYRQQPGQSLTLIATANQGSEATYESGFVIDKFPISRPNLTFSTLTVSNMSPEDSSIYLCSVARGNTEAFFGQGTRLTVV.

The V call is TRBV6-5, the J call TRBJ2-5, with 8 bases lining up with TRBD1. From germline, CDR1 is MNHEY and CDR2 SVGAGI. CDR3 length equals 14 residues. V dropped 6 bases and J dropped 5; count of bases not matched to a gene: 8. CDR3 loop: CASSARTGLETQYF. The DNA of the CDR3 is TGTGCCAGCAGCGCGAGGACAGGGTTGGAGACCCAGTACTTC.

This clone was found a few times. This chain connects TRBV30 to TRBJ1-1; D may be TRBD1 (5 bases). The CDR3 covers 13 residues. Trimming took 3 bases from V and 3 from J, leaving 11 bases between them. Germline V CDR1 and CDR2: GTSNPN, SVGIG (reference sequence). The CDR3 protein is CAWRGRGHTEAFF. The CDR3 region has the DNA TGTGCCTGGAGGGGGCGGGGACACACTGAAGCTTTCTTT.

The table lists this clone with a few counts. The rearrangement joins TRBV7-2 to TRBJ1-2, with D hard to call. The germline gives CDR1 SGHTA, CDR2 FQGNSA. Trimming cost V 1 base and J 5 bases, with 8 bases left between them. This CDR3 region has 13 residues. Here the CDR3 DNA reads TGTGCCAGCAGCTTAGGGCGGCCTTATGGCTACACCTTC. Its translation is CASSLGRPYGYTF.

This clone was counted a few times. This sequence joins TRBV29-1 and TRBJ1-3; D is possibly TRBD1 (6 bases). The length of the CDR3 is 13 residues. Germline V gene lookup returns CDR1 SQVTM and CDR2 ANQGSEA. V was clipped by 3 bases and J by 2 bases, with 8 bases between them. CDR3 sequence (DNA): TGCAGCGTTGATAACAGGGCTGGAAACACCATATATTTT. It codes for CSVDNRAGNTIYF.

This chain uses TRBV20-1 with TRBJ2-7; D is ambiguous. The CDR3 spans 11 residues. Germline CDR1 and CDR2: DFQATT and SNEGSKA (reference sequence). CDR3: CSVDSRYEQYF. The CDR3 bases are TGCAGCGTAGACTCTCGCTACGAGCAGTACTTC.

The V call is TRBV30, the J call TRBJ1-1; D is perhaps TRBD1 (5 bases). The V end was cut by 4 bases, the J end by 8 bases, with 14 bases between. CDR3 length equals 12 residues. Per the germline V gene, CDR1 is GTSNPN and CDR2 is SVGIG (reference sequence). CDR3 sequence (DNA): TGTGCCTGGACCCTGGGGGGTCCCGAAGCTTTCTTT. Amino acid sequence: CAWTLGGPEAFF. Looking up the rest from reference TRBV30 and TRBJ1-1 gives the full variable domain: SQTIHQWPATLVQPVGSPLSLECTVEGTSNPNLYWYRQAAGRGLQLLFYSVGIGQISSEVPQNLSASRPQDRQFILSSKKLLLSDSGFYLCAWTLGGPEAFFGQGTRLTVV.

This clone was seen a few times. The chain is built from TRBV28 and TRBJ1-2; D not resolved. The CDR3 is 15 amino acids. Per the germline V gene, CDR1 is MDHEN and CDR2 is SYDVKM. V lost 3 bases to trimming and J lost 2 bases, with 13 bases between them. CDR3 region: CASSFSGRQNYGYTF. The CDR3 nucleotides read TGTGCCAGCAGTTTTTCCGGCAGACAAAACTATGGCTACACCTTC.

The gene calls are TRBV6-5 and TRBJ2-2, with 8 nucleotides matching TRBD1. This CDR3 is built from 15 residues. Germline CDR1 reads MNHEY; CDR2 reads SVGAGI. J gave up 6 bases and V 6 bases, and 9 bases lay outside the gene matches. In DNA form, the CDR3 reads TGTGCCAGCAGACGACAGGGGATGGTTTCCGGGGAGCTGTTTTTT. Its protein is CASRRQGMVSGELFF.

This clone was seen a handful of times. The chain is built from TRBV4-2 and TRBJ2-3, with 12 bases aligning to TRBD2. Germline V CDR1 and CDR2: LGHNA, YNFKEQ. Unmatched junction bases numbered 4, after V lost 3 bases and J lost 3 bases. This CDR3 is built from 16 residues. The CDR3 DNA follows: TGTGCCAGCAGCCAGGAGACTAGCGGGAGAACAGATACGCAGTATTTT. It encodes CASSQETSGRTDTQYF.

The V and J genes are TRBV5-1 and TRBJ1-4; D not certain. Between the trimmed V and J ends, which lost 0 bases and 1 base, there was a span of 7 bases. Germline V gene data show CDR1 as SGHRS and CDR2 as YFSETQ. This CDR3 contains 15 residues. The CDR3 loop reads CASSLVAGTNEKLFF. CDR3 DNA sequence: TGCGCCAGCAGCTTGGTGGCAGGAACTAATGAAAAACTGTTTTTT.

On this clone: Other nucleotide sequences from this sample produce the same CDR3. The gene calls are TRBV19 and TRBJ2-7, with 8 positions matching TRBD1. CDR3 length: 14 amino acids. J was trimmed by 2 bases and V by 4 bases; bases with no gene match: 4. CDR1 is LNHDA and CDR2 is SQIVND in the germline V gene (reference sequence). The CDR3 loop reads CASSTGTGPYEQYF. The CDR3 coding sequence is TGTGCCAGTAGTACGGGGACAGGCCCCTACGAGCAGTACTTC.

This clone has more than one count but fewer than ten. The rearrangement uses TRBV6-6 and TRBJ2-7, with 7 nucleotides matching TRBD2. The junction had 3 bases not matched to a gene; V was cut back by 10 bases and J by 3 bases. CDR1 MNHNY and CDR2 SVGAGI come from the germline V gene (reference sequence). The CDR3 is made up of 11 amino acids. For the CDR3, the DNA is TGTGCCACAGGACTAGGCTACGAGCAGTACTTC. Amino acids: CATGLGYEQYF.

This clone was seen a few times. The rearrangement uses TRBV4-2 and TRBJ2-1; 12 bases are shared with TRBD2. This CDR3 has 17 amino acids. Germline trimming cut 3 bases from V and 1 base from J; bases unmatched to any gene: 4. The V gene's germline CDR1 is LGHNA and CDR2 YNFKEQ. The CDR3 sequence is CASSQSLAGGSYNEQFF. The DNA for the CDR3 is TGTGCCAGCAGCCAGTCCCTAGCGGGAGGGTCCTACAATGAGCAGTTCTTC.

V gene TRBV6-6 combines with J gene TRBJ2-7; 13 bases fit TRBD2. J gave up 4 bases and V 10 bases, and 7 bases lay outside the gene matches. The length of the CDR3 is 14 residues. CDR1 is MNHNY, CDR2 SVGAGI, per germline (reference sequence). CDR3 coding DNA: TGTGCCATCAGAACTAGCGGGAGGGGGTACGAGCAGTACTTC. It encodes CAIRTSGRGYEQYF.

There are a few counts of this clone. V gene TRBV20-1 combines with J gene TRBJ2-7; D uncertain. CDR3 length: 10 amino acids. CDR1 and CDR2 from the germline V gene are DFQATT and SNEGSKA (reference sequence). Between the trimmed V and J ends, which lost 8 bases and 7 bases, there was a span of 12 bases. The CDR3 loop reads CSPGRREQYF. The CDR3 nucleotides are TGCAGTCCCGGTCGGCGGGAGCAGTACTTC.

This chain connects TRBV5-1 to TRBJ2-5; TRBD1 agrees at 9 bases. Germline V gene lookup returns CDR1 SGHRS and CDR2 YFSETQ. V dropped 4 bases and J dropped 3; count of bases not matched to a gene: 1. The CDR3 sequence is 13 residues long. CDR3 amino acids: CASSRDREETQYF. For the CDR3, the DNA is TGCGCCAGCAGCAGGGACAGGGAAGAGACCCAGTACTTC.

The genes are TRBV29-1 and TRBJ1-5, with TRBD1 matching over 8 bases. CDR1 and CDR2 from the germline V gene are SQVTM and ANQGSEA. The CDR3 extends over 15 amino acids. The V and J ends lost 5 bases and 4 bases, in that order; junction bases with no gene match: 10. The CDR3: CSVSGQGGGNQPQHF. CDR3 nucleotide sequence: TGCAGCGTTAGCGGACAGGGAGGGGGAAATCAGCCCCAGCATTTT.

The V call is TRBV5-6, the J call TRBJ2-1, with TRBD2 matching over 8 bases. Germline-derived CDR1 and CDR2 are SGHDT and YYEEEE. The CDR3 consists of 14 residues. After removal of 4 bases from V and 15 bases from J, the junction contained 15 bases not matched to a gene. The CDR3 nucleotides read TGTGCCAGCAGCCATCGGCTACTAGCGGCAAATTTGTTCTTC. It is translated as CASSHRLLAANLFF.